A single T cell receptor (beta chain) is shown here with its context. Sequenced by immunoSEQ multiplex PCR; TCRdb stores in-frame clones only, minus some. The sample holds over 300,000 clones, nearly 90% seen once. The data were taken from a study of blood T cell repertoires in COVID-19. In the study overall: COVID-19 samples collected from the United States, Italy and Spain covered acute and convalescent phases. In each case, the material was cDNA or gDNA derived from T cells, B-cell-depleted T cells, or PBMCs.

What was sequenced was peripheral blood. This receptor was obtained from a man between 18 and 35 years old with active or convalescent COVID-19.

CDR3 amino acids: CATSRDGSIGIQYF. CDR3 nucleotides: TGTGCCACCAGCAGAGATGGGAGTATCGGCATTCAGTACTTC. The chain employs TRBV15 and TRBJ2-4; D might be TRBD2 (5 bases). This CDR3 comprises 14 residues. Trimming pared 0 bases from V and 9 bases from J, leaving 12 bases between. CDR1 is LNHNV, CDR2 YYDKDF, per germline (reference sequence).